This passage covers 20 T cell receptor beta chains from one sample sequenced in a study of blood T cells in healthy people across ages. The authors ran a second PCR of roughly 6 to 12 cycles using a sample-barcoded 5' primer and a J-beta primer mix. TCRdb processed the 5' RACE reads anew with MiXCR; each CDR3 protein has one entry. Of 1.5 million to 2 million distinct CDR3 sequences in the sample, roughly 43% are singletons; the top ten hold 23%. The sequenced material came from blood. These receptors were obtained from a human donor in good health.

This clonotype was seen more than once but under ten times. The chain has TRBV5-1 and TRBJ2-1; 7 nucleotides match TRBD1. The CDR3 is 18 residues long. J was trimmed by 8 bases and V by 4 bases; bases with no gene match: 21. CDR1 SGHRS and CDR2 YFSETQ come from the germline V gene. The CDR3 protein is CASSRGPNRGIHGDEQFF. The CDR3, as DNA: TGCGCCAGCAGCCGCGGCCCGAACAGGGGCATTCATGGGGATGAGCAGTTCTTC.

With regard to this clonotype: The junction and the germline gene differ at one end; a read error may be behind it. The chain combines TRBV7-7 with TRBJ2-1; D may be TRBD2 (6 bases). Germline V gene data show CDR1 as SSHAT and CDR2 as FNYEAQ (reference sequence). The CDR3 loop spans 16 amino acids. DNA for the CDR3: TGTGCTAGCAGCTTAAGTGCGGGGCCCTCCTACAATGAGCAGTTCTTC. This encodes CASSLSAGPSYNEQFF. Supplemented by reference TRBV7-7 and TRBJ2-1, the full variable domain reads GAGVSQSPRYKVTKRGQDVTLRCDPISSHATLYWYQQALGQGPEFLTYFNYEAQPDKSGLPSDRFSAERPEGSISTLTIQRTEQRDSAMYRCASSLSAGPSYNEQFFGPGTRLTVL.

This chain connects TRBV12-3 or TRBV12-4 to TRBJ2-4; D is unclear. This CDR3 contains 15 residues. Trimming pared 5 bases from V and 13 bases from J, leaving 24 bases between. The CDR3 DNA is TGTGCCAGCAGTCTCCTATCGGGTCCCACCGAAGAGCAGTACTTC. It translates to CASSLLSGPTEEQYF.

This clonotype has more than one count but fewer than ten. V and J are TRBV6-6 and TRBJ1-6, with TRBD1 as a possible D gene (5 bases). CDR1 and CDR2 from the germline V gene are MNHNY and SVGAGI (reference sequence). CDR3 length: 17 amino acids. V lost 0 bases and J 7 bases, leaving 16 bases between the germline ends. CDR3 sequence reads: CASSYSGWGDRNSPLHF. CDR3 sequence (DNA): TGTGCCAGCAGTTACTCGGGGTGGGGGGATCGGAATTCACCCCTCCACTTT.

This clonotype came up a few times. The rearrangement uses TRBV7-2 and TRBJ2-7, with 15 positions matching TRBD2. This CDR3 has 17 amino acids. CDR1 SGHTA and CDR2 FQGNSA come from the germline V gene. Trimming removed 4 bases from V and 0 bases from J; junction bases left unmatched: 4. The CDR3 spells CASSWGTSGGSSYEQYF. The CDR3 region has the DNA TGTGCCAGCAGCTGGGGGACTAGCGGGGGGAGCTCCTACGAGCAGTACTTC.

The V call is TRBV2, the J call TRBJ2-3; TRBD2 agrees at 12 bases. CDR1 SNHLY and CDR2 FYNNEI come from the germline V gene. The CDR3 contains 13 residues. J was trimmed by 5 bases and V by 7 bases; bases with no gene match: 1. CDR3 in DNA: TGTGCCAGCAAACTAGCGGGGGGAGATACGCAGTATTTT. Translating gives CASKLAGGDTQYF.

The J gene is TRBJ2-1, the V gene TRBV6-1; TRBD2 agrees at 9 bases. Germline CDR1 is MNHNS and CDR2 is SASEGT. J was trimmed by 11 bases and V by 2 bases; bases with no gene match: 7. The CDR3 spans 14 residues. CDR3 nucleotides: TGTGCCAGCAGTGAATCTGGGCTAGCGGGGAAGCAGTTCTTC. Amino acids: CASSESGLAGKQFF.

CDR3 region: CSAPVRGPYQPQHF. CDR3 DNA sequence: TGCAGTGCCCCCGTTAGGGGGCCTTATCAGCCCCAGCATTTT. The chain is built from TRBV20-1 and TRBJ1-5; 7 positions match TRBD1. V shed 6 bases, J shed 5 bases, and the junction held 10 bases outside the gene matches. Per germline, CDR1 DFQATT and CDR2 SNEGSKA (reference sequence). The CDR3 length is 14 residues.

The chain couples TRBV20-1 to TRBJ2-1, with D uncertain. Trimming left V 6 bases short and J 6 bases short, with 12 bases between. Germline loops: CDR1 DFQATT, CDR2 SNEGSKA (reference sequence). The CDR3 spans 12 residues. The CDR3 bases are TGCAGTGCCCAAGGGCGGTGCAATGAGCAGTTCTTC. Its protein is CSAQGRCNEQFF.

This clonotype was seen more than once but under ten times. The CDR3 loop is CASSHDSGTDTQYF. The CDR3 DNA follows: TGCGCCAGCAGCCATGACAGTGGCACAGATACGCAGTATTTT. V is TRBV4-3 and J is TRBJ2-3, with TRBD1 as a possible D gene (5 bases). V lost 3 bases and J 1 base, leaving 8 bases between the germline ends. This CDR3 has 14 amino acids. Germline V gene sequence: CDR1 LGHNA, CDR2 YSLEER.

Only a few counts were recorded for this clonotype. The V gene is TRBV15, the J gene TRBJ2-7; unclear D gene. The CDR3 contains 16 residues. CDR1 is LNHNV, CDR2 YYDKDF, per germline (reference sequence). The V end was cut by 0 bases, the J end by 0 bases, with 12 bases between. The CDR3 protein is CATSRDATRSSYEQYF. The DNA for the CDR3 is TGTGCCACCAGCAGAGATGCGACACGGAGCTCCTACGAGCAGTACTTC. The whole variable domain, filled in from reference TRBV15 and TRBJ2-7, reads DAMVIQNPRYQVTQFGKPVTLSCSQTLNHNVMYWYQQKSSQAPKLLFHYYDKDFNNEADTPDNFQSRRPNTSFCFLDIRSPGLGDTAMYLCATSRDATRSSYEQYFGPGTRLTVT.

This clonotype was recorded a few times. The V and J genes are TRBV12-3 or TRBV12-4 and TRBJ1-5; D is unresolved. Trimming left V 3 bases short and J 3 bases short, with 9 bases between. The CDR3 consists of 14 residues. As DNA, the CDR3 is TGTGCCAGCAGTTTGGGCAGGCACAATCAGCCCCAGCATTTT. Residues: CASSLGRHNQPQHF.

This clonotype was detected only a few times. The chain uses TRBV6-5 and TRBJ2-3; the match to TRBD2 covers 8 bases. The CDR3 covers 14 residues. V gave up 5 bases and J gave up 5 bases; unmatched junction bases: 6. The germline V gene has CDR1 MNHEY and CDR2 SVGAGI. CDR3 protein: CASSGGRGGDTQYF. Here the CDR3 DNA reads TGTGCCAGCAGTGGCGGACGGGGGGGAGATACGCAGTATTTT.

This clonotype appeared once. The chain has TRBV5-6 and TRBJ2-1, with 7 bases lining up with TRBD1. The germline gives CDR1 SGHDT, CDR2 YYEEEE. The V gene end was trimmed by 2 bases and the J gene end by 3 bases; junction bases not matched to a gene: 5. This CDR3 contains 15 residues. The CDR3 bases are TGTGCCAGCAGCTTCGACAGGGTTAACTACAATGAGCAGTTCTTC. This gives the protein CASSFDRVNYNEQFF. Full variable domain (remainder filled in from reference TRBV5-6 and TRBJ2-1): DAGVTQSPTHLIKTRGQQVTLRCSPKSGHDTVSWYQQALGQGPQFIFQYYEEEERQRGNFPDRFSGHQFPNYSSELNVNALLLGDSALYLCASSFDRVNYNEQFFGPGTRLTVL.

The V call is TRBV18, the J call TRBJ2-7, with TRBD1 matching 8 bases. This CDR3 has 15 amino acids. Germline-derived CDR1 and CDR2 are KGHSH and LQKENI. With 0 bases clipped from V and 6 bases from J, the junction kept 7 bases outside the gene matches. CDR3 nucleotides: TGTGCCAGCTCACCACCAGTGACAGGGGCTTTCGAGCAGTACTTC. Encoded protein: CASSPPVTGAFEQYF.

V gene TRBV6-5 combines with J gene TRBJ2-3; a possible D gene is TRBD2 (6 bases). CDR3 size: 15 residues. Germline V gene lookup returns CDR1 MNHEY and CDR2 SVGAGI. V lost 4 bases, J lost 5 bases, and 16 bases lay in between. CDR3: CASSLLQWRGDTQYF. The CDR3 bases are TGTGCCAGCAGTTTGCTTCAGTGGCGGGGAGATACGCAGTATTTT.

The gene calls are TRBV4-1 and TRBJ1-5, with a possible D match to TRBD1 (5 bases). Germline CDR1 and CDR2: MGHRA and YSYEKL. The CDR3 runs to 15 residues. V lost 8 bases, J lost 0 bases, and 14 bases lay in between. The CDR3 here is CASLGTVYSNQPQHF. The CDR3 coding sequence is TGCGCCAGCCTAGGGACCGTCTATAGCAATCAGCCCCAGCATTTT.

This clonotype was counted between two and nine times. This rearrangement joins TRBV4-1 to TRBJ2-3, with D possibly TRBD2 on 6 matching bases. This CDR3 comprises 15 residues. Germline assignment: CDR1 MGHRA and CDR2 YSYEKL. The V and J ends lost 4 bases and 4 bases respectively, with 15 bases between them. CDR3 coding DNA: TGCGCCAGCAGCCCGGGACTCGTTTGGGCAGATACGCAGTATTTT. It encodes CASSPGLVWADTQYF.

V usage is TRBV11-2 and J usage is TRBJ2-1, with 9 bases fitting TRBD2. The CDR3 loop spans 17 amino acids. J was trimmed by 9 bases and V by 3 bases; bases with no gene match: 15. Germline lookup yields CDR1 SGHAT and CDR2 FQNNGV. CDR3 sequence: CASSLTIPGLAVGEQFF. CDR3 DNA sequence: TGTGCCAGCAGCTTGACGATTCCGGGACTAGCTGTGGGTGAGCAGTTCTTC. The full variable domain, its missing parts supplied by reference TRBV11-2 and TRBJ2-1, is EAGVAQSPRYKIIEKRQSVAFWCNPISGHATLYWYQQILGQGPKLLIQFQNNGVVDDSQLPKDRFSAERLKGVDSTLKIQPAKLEDSAVYLCASSLTIPGLAVGEQFFGPGTRLTVL.

The table lists this clonotype with a few counts. The V gene is TRBV24-1, the J gene TRBJ2-3; D unclear. Germline loops: CDR1 KGHDR, CDR2 SFDVKD. V lost 2 bases and J lost 4, with 6 bases in between. This CDR3 is 13 amino acids long. In DNA, the CDR3 is TGTGCCACCAGTGATTCCTCGGCAGATACGCAGTATTTT. This encodes CATSDSSADTQYF.